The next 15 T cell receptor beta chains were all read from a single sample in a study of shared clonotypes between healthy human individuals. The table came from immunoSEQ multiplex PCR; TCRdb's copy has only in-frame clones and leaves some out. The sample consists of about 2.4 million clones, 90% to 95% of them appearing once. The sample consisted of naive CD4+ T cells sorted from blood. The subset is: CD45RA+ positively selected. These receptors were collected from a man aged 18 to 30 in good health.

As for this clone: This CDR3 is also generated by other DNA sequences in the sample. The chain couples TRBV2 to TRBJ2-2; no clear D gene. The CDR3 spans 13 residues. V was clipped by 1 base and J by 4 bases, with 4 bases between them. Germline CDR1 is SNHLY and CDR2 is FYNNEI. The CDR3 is CASSEVPTGELFF. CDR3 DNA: TGTGCCAGCAGTGAAGTCCCCACCGGGGAGCTGTTTTTT.

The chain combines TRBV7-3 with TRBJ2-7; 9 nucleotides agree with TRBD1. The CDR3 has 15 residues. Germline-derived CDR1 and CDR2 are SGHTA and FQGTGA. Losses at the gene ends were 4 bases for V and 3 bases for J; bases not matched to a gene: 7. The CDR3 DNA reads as TGTGCCAGCAGCTCCGACAGGGGGATCCTCTACGAGCAGTACTTC. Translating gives CASSSDRGILYEQYF.

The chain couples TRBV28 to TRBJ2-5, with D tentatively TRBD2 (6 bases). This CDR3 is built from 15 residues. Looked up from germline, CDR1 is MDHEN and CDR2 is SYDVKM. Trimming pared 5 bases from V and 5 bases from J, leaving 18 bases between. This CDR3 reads CASSLPGLTGETQYF. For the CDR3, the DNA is TGTGCCAGCAGTCTACCGGGACTGACGGGGGAGACCCAGTACTTC. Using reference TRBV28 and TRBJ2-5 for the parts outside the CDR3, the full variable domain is DVKVTQSSRYLVKRTGEKVFLECVQDMDHENMFWYRQDPGLGLRLIYFSYDVKMKEKGDIPEGYSVSREKKERFSLILESASTNQTSMYLCASSLPGLTGETQYFGPGTRLLVL.

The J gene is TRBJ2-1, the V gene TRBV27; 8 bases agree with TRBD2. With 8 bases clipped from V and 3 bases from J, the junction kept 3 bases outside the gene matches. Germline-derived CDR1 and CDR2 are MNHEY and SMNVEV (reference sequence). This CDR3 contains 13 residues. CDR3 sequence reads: CASGSGIYNEQFF. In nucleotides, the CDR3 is TGTGCCAGCGGTAGCGGGATCTACAATGAGCAGTTCTTC.

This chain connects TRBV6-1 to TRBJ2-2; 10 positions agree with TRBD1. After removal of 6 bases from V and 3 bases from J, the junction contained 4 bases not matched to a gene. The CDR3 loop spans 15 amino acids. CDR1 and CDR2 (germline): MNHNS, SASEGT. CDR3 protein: CASRTTGGYTGELFF. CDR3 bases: TGTGCCAGCAGGACGACAGGGGGCTACACCGGGGAGCTGTTTTTT.

CDR3 nucleotide sequence: TGTGCCAGCAGCCCGGGACAGGTCTCACCCCTCCACTTT. This codes for CASSPGQVSPLHF. This chain links TRBV5-4 with TRBJ1-6, with TRBD1 identical over 8 bases. V was pared by 4 bases and J by 10 bases, with 4 bases of the junction left unmatched. The CDR3 length is 13 residues. Germline CDR1 and CDR2: SGHNT and YYREEE (reference sequence).

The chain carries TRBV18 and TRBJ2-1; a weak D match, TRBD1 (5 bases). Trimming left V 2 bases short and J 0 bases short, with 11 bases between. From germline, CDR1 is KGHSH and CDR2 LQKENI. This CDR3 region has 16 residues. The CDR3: CASSPRTIHSYNEQFF. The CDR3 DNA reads TGTGCCAGCTCACCAAGGACAATCCACTCCTACAATGAGCAGTTCTTC. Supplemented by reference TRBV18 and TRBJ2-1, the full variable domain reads NAGVMQNPRHLVRRRGQEARLRCSPMKGHSHVYWYRQLPEEGLKFMVYLQKENIIDESGMPKERFSAEFPKEGPSILRIQQVVRGDSAAYFCASSPRTIHSYNEQFFGPGTRLTVL.

CDR3 nucleotide sequence: TGTGCCAGCAGTGCCGACGCGACCAAAGGAGGAGAGACCCAGTACTTC. Its translation: CASSADATKGGETQYF. The genes are TRBV2 and TRBJ2-5; tentatively, D is TRBD2 (5 bases). Germline assignment: CDR1 SNHLY and CDR2 FYNNEI. Trimming took 4 bases from V and 4 from J, leaving 19 bases between them. The CDR3 is made up of 16 amino acids. Drawing the rest from reference TRBV2 and TRBJ2-5, the complete variable domain is EPEVTQTPSHQVTQMGQEVILRCVPISNHLYFYWYRQILGQKVEFLVSFYNNEISEKSEIFDDQFSVERPDGSNFTLKIRSTKLEDSAMYFCASSADATKGGETQYFGPGTRLLVL.

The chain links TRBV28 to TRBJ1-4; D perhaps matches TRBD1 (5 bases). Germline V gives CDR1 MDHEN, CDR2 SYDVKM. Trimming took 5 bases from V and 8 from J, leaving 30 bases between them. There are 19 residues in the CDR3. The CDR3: CASSLPAGQRDAKMEKLFF. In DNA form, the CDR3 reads TGTGCCAGCAGTCTTCCGGCGGGCCAAAGGGACGCAAAGATGGAAAAACTGTTTTTT.

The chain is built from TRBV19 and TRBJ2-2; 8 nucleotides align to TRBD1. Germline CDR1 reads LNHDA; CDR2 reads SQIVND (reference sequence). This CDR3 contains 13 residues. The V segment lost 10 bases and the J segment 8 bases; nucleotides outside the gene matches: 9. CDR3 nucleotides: TGTGCCACCCCGGGACAGGTGGTAGGGGAGCTGTTTTTT. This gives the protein CATPGQVVGELFF. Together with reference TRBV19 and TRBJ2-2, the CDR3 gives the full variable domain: DGGITQSPKYLFRKEGQNVTLSCEQNLNHDAMYWYRQDPGQGLRLIYYSQIVNDFQKGDIAEGYSVSREKKESFPLTVTSAQKNPTAFYLCATPGQVVGELFFGEGSRLTVL.

In DNA, the CDR3 is TGCAGCGTTGATTATGGCCTAGCGAATCGCGAGCAGTACTTC. This encodes CSVDYGLANREQYF. The chain is built from TRBV29-1 and TRBJ2-7, with a weak D call TRBD2 (6 bases). Germline values: CDR1 SQVTM, CDR2 ANQGSEA. V lost 3 bases and J 6 bases, leaving 18 bases between the germline ends. The CDR3 spans 14 residues.

The CDR3 sequence: CASRPLGLAWYEQYF. CDR3 in DNA: TGTGCCAGCAGACCCCTTGGACTAGCTTGGTACGAGCAGTACTTC. The gene calls are TRBV6-6 and TRBJ2-7; 8 nucleotides agree with TRBD2. This CDR3 contains 15 residues. Germline V CDR1 and CDR2: MNHNY, SVGAGI (reference sequence). Trimming cost V 6 bases and J 4 bases; bases outside gene matches: 11.

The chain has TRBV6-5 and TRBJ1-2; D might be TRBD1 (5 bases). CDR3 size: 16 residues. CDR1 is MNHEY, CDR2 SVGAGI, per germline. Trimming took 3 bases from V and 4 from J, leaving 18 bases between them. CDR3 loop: CASSYSTFDSPYGYTF. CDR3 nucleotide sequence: TGTGCCAGCAGTTATTCCACCTTCGACAGTCCCTATGGCTACACCTTC.

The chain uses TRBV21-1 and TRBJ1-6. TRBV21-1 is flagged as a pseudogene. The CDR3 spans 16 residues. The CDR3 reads CASSTRYREGISTLHF. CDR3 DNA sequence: TGTGCCAGCAGCACAAGGTATAGGGAAGGGATCTCCACCCTCCACTTT.

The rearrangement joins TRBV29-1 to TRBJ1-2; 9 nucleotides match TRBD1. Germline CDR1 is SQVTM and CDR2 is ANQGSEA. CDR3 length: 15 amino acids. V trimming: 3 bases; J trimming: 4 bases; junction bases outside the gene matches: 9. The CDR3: CSVDTNGGQGYGYTF. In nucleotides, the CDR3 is TGCAGCGTTGATACTAACGGGGGACAGGGCTATGGCTACACCTTC.